This T cell receptor (beta chain) is from a study of graft-versus-host responses after intestinal transplantation. Study context: Every recipient had anti-thymocyte globulin induction and 2 to 4 years of tacrolimus plus steroids. Overall study findings and caveats: GvH clones detected in recipient marrow included some appearing first in ileum or blood. Maximum circulating GvH clone levels tracked with early post-transplant HvG decreases.

Libraries were prepared by immunoSEQ multiplex PCR; TCRdb keeps only in-frame clonotypes and omits some of them. Among 90,000 or so clones listed, roughly four fifths were seen once. Germline values: CDR1 SSHAT, CDR2 FNYEAQ (reference sequence). This CDR3 is 15 amino acids long. To note about this clone: Its antigen is undetermined. The junction shows a germline mismatch at one end, possibly a read error.

This clonotype was sampled from a human donor who received an intestinal transplant. This chain connects TRBV7-7 to TRBJ2-1, with 10 bases that match TRBD2. The specimen was unstimulated CD4+ T cells sorted from spleen or lymph node cells, collected before intestinal transplant. CDR3 nucleotide sequence: TGTGCTAGCAGTCTAGCGGGAGCTGAGGGCAATGAGCAGTTCTTC. It is translated as CASSLAGAEGNEQFF.